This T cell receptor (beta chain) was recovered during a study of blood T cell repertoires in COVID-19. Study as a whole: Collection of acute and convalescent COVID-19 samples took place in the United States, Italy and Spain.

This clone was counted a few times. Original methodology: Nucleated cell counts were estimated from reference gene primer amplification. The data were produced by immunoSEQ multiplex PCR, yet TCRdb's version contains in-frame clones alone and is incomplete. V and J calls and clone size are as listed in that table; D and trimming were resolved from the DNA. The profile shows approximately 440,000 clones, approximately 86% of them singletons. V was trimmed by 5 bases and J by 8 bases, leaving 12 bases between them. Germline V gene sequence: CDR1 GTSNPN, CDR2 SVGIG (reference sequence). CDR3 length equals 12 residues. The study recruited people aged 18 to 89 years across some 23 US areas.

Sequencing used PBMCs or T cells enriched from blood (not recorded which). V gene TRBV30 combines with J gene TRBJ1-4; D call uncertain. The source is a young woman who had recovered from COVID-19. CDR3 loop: CAWRSGGEKLFF. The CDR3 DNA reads TGTGCCTGGCGGAGTGGAGGAGAAAAACTGTTTTTT. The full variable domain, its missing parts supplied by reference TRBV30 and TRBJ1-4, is SQTIHQWPATLVQPVGSPLSLECTVEGTSNPNLYWYRQAAGRGLQLLFYSVGIGQISSEVPQNLSASRPQDRQFILSSKKLLLSDSGFYLCAWRSGGEKLFFGSGTQLSVL.